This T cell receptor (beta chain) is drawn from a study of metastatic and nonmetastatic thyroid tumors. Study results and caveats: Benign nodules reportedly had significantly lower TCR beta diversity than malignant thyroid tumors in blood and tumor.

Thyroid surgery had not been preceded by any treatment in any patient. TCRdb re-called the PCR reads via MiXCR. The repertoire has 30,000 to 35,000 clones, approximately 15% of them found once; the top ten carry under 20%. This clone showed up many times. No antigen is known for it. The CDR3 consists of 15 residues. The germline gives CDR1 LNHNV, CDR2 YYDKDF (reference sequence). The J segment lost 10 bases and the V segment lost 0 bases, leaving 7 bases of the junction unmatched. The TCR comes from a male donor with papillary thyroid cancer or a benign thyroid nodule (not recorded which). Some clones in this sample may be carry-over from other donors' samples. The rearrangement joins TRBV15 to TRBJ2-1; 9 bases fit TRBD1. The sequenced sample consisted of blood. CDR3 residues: CATSRDTGGWQEQFF. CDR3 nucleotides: TGTGCCACCAGCAGAGATACAGGGGGCTGGCAGGAGCAGTTCTTC. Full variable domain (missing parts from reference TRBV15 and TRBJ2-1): DAMVIQNPRYQVTQFGKPVTLSCSQTLNHNVMYWYQQKSSQAPKLLFHYYDKDFNNEADTPDNFQSRRPNTSFCFLDIRSPGLGDTAMYLCATSRDTGGWQEQFFGPGTRLTVL.